This TCR delta chain came from a study of Vδ1+ human thymocytes. Overall study results and limits: Unexpected Vdelta2 sequences could cause misinterpretation of bulk repertoire data. In the thymus, TRG and TRD repertoires looked highly polyclonal with Gaussian CDR3 lengths. Despite high sort purity, 20% to 25% of thymic T cell receptor delta sequences were Vdelta2.

A word on this clone: Its antigen is as yet unknown.

Extracted RNA was reverse transcribed into cDNA. Multiplex PCR used pooled V-gene forward primers and a constant-region reverse primer to amplify CDR3s. TCRdb re-called the multiplex PCR reads via CATT. This sample has about 75,000 delta-chain clones, with about 35% found just once. After removal of 1 base from V and 1 base from J, the junction contained 19 bases not matched to a gene. Germline V lookup: CDR1 TSWWSYY, CDR2 QGS. The CDR3 is made up of 21 amino acids. The genes are TRDV1 and TRDJ1; 9 bases line up with TRDD3. This sequence originates from a boy less than two years old who had congenital heart surgery. The sample taken for sequencing was Vdelta1+ gamma-delta thymocytes from the thymus. The subset was: FACS-sorted CD3+ TCRalphabeta- TCRVdelta1+ TCRVdelta2- thymocytes. The CDR3 sequence is CALGERQPAPAGGLATDKLIF. DNA for the CDR3: TGTGCTCTTGGGGAACGGCAGCCAGCCCCGGCTGGGGGATTGGCCACCGATAAACTCATCTTT.